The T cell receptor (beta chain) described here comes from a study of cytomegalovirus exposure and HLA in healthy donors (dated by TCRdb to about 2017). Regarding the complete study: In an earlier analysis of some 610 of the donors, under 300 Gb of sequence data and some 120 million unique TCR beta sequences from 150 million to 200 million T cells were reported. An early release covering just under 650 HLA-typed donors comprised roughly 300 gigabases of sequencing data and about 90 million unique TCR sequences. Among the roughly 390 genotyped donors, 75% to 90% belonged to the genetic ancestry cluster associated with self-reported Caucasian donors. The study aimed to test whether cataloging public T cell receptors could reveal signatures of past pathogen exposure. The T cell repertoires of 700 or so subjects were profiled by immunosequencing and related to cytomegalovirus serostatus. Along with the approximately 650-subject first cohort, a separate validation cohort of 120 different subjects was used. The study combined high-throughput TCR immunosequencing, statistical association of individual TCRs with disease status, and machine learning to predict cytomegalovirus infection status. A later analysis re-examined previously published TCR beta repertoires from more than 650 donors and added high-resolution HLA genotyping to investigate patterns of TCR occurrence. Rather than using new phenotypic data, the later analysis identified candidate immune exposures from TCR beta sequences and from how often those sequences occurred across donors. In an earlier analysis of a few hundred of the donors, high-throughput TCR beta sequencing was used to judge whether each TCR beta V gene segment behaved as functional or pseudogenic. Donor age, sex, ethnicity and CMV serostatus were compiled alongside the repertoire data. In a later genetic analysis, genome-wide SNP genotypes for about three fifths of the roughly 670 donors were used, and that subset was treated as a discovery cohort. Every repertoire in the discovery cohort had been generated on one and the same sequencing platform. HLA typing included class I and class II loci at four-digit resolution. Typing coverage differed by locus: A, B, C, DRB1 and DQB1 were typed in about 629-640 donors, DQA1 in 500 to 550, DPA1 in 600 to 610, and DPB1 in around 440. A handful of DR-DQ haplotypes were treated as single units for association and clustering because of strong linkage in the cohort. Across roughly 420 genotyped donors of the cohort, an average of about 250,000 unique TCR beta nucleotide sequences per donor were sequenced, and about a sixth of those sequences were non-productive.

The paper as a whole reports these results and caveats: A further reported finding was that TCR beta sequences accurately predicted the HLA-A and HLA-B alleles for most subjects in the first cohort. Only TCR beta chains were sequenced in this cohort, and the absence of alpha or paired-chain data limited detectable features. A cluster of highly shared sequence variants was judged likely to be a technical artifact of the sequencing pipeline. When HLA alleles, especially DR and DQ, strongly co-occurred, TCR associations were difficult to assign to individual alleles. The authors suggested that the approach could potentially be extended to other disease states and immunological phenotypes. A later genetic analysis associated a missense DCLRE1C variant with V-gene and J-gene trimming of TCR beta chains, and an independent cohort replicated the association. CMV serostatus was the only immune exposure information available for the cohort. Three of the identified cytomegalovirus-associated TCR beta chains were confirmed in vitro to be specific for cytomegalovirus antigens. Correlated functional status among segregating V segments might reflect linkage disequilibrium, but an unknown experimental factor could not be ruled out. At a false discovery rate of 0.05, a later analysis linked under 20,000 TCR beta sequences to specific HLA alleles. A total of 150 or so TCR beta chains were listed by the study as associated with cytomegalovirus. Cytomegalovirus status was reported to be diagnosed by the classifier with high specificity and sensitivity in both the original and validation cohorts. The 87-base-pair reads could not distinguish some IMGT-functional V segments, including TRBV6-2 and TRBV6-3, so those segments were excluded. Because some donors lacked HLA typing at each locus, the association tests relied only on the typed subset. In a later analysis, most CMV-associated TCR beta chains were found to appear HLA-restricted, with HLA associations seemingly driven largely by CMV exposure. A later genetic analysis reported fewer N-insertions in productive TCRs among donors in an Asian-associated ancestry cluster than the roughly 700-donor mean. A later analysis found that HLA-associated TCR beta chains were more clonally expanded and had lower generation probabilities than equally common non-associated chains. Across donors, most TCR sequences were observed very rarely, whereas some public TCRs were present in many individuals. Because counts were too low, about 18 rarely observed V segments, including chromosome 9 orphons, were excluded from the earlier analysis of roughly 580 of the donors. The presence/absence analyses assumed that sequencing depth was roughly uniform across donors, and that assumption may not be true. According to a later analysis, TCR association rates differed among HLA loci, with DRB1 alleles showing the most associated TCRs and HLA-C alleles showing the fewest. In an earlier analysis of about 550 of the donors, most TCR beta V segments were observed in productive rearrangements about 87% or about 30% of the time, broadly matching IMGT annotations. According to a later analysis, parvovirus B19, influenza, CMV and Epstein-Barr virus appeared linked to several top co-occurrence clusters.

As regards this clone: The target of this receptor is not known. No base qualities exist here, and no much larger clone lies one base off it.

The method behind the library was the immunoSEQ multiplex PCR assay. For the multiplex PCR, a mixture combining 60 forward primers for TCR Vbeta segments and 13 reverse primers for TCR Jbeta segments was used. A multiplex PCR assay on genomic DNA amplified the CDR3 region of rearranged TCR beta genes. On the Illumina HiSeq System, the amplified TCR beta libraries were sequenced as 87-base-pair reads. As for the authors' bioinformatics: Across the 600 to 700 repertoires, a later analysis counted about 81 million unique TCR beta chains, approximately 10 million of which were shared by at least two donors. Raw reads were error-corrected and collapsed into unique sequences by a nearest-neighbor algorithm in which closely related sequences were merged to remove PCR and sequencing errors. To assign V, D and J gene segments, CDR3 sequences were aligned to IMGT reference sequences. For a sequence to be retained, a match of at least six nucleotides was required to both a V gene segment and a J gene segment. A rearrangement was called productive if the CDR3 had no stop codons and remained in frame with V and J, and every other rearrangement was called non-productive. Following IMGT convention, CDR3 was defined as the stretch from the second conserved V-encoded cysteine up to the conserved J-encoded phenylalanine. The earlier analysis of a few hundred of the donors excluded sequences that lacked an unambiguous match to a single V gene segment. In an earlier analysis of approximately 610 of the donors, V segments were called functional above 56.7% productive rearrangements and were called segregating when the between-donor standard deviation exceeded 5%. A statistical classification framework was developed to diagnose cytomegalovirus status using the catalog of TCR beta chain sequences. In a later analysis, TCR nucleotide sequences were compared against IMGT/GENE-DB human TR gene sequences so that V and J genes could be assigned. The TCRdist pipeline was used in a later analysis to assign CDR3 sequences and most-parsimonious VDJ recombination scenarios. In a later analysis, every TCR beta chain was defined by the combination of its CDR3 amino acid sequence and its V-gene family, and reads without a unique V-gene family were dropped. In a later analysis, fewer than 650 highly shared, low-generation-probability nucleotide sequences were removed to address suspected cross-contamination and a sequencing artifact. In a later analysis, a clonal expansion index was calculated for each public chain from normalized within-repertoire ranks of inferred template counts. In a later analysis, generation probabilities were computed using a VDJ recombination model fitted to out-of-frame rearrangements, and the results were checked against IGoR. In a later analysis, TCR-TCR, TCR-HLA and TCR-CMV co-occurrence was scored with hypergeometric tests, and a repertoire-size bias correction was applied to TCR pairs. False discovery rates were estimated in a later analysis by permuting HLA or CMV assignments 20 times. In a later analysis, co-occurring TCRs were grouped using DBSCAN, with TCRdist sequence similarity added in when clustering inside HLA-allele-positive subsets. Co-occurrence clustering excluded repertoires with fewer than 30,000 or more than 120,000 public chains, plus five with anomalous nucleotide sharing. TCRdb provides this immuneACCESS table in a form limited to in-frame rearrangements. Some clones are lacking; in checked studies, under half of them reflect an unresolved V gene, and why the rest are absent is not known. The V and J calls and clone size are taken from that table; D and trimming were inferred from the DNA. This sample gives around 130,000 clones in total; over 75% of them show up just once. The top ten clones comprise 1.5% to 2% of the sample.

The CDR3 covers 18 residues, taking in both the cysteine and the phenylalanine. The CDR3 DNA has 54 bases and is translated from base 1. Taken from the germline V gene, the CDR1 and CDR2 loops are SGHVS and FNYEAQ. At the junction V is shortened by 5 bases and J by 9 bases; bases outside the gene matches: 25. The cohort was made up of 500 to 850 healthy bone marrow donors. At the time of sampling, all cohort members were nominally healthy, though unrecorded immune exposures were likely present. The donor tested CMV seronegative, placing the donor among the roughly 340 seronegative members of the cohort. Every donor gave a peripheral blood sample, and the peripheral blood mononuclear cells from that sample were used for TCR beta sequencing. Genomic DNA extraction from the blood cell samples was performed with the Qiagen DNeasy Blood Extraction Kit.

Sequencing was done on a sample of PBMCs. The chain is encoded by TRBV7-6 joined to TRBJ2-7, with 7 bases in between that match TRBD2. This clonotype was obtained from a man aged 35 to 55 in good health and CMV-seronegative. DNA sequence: TGTGCCAGCAGCCCGCAGCGGAGCGGGGAGACGACCGGGCGACGGCAGTACTTC. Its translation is CASSPQRSGETTGRRQYF.